This T cell receptor beta chain is drawn from a study of T cell responses to AZD1222 COVID-19 vaccine. The CDR3 is made up of 15 amino acids. Germline CDR1 is SGDLS and CDR2 is YYNGEE. Trimming removed 2 bases from V and 7 bases from J; junction bases left unmatched: 9. Clones were sequenced by immunoSEQ multiplex PCR, and TCRdb holds only the in-frame ones, with some missing. This table has 130,000 to 150,000 clones, 91% appearing once. The rearrangement links TRBV9 to TRBJ2-1; 7 positions match TRBD1. This TCR was sampled from an adult in good health. This sample comprised peripheral blood, obtained on day 0 of AZD1222 vaccination. CDR3 sequence (DNA): TGTGCCAGCAGCGTTGGGACAGCTAGGGTGAATGAGCAGTTCTTC. Residues: CASSVGTARVNEQFF.